This note documents a single TCR beta chain sequence. It may be a read error: a sequence one base away is much more abundant. Investigators excluded patients with uncontrolled infection, other autoimmune disease, pregnancy or lactation. Each diagnosis was grounded in clinical symptoms, serum thyroxine and TRAb, thyroid ultrasound, and orbital computed tomography. Fresh peripheral blood, under 13 ml, was the source of the PBMCs. These data belong to a study of T cells in Graves' hyperthyroidism and ophthalmopathy. Germline loops: CDR1 SNHLY, CDR2 FYNNEI. The CDR3 runs 12 residues. TCR beta CDR3 region amplification was performed from RNA transcripts. The TCR CDR3 was amplified in a first-round RT-PCR using the HTBI primer set. Each CDR3 protein is one row after TCRdb ran MiXCR on the multiplex PCR reads. The sample contains some 380,000 distinct CDR3 sequences, roughly 13% of which appear only once.

The receptor comes from a young man with Graves' hyperthyroidism that later progressed to Graves' ophthalmopathy. Source material: blood. The chain links TRBV2 to TRBJ1-2, with D perhaps matching TRBD1 (6 bases). The CDR3 coding sequence is TGTGCCACACAACAGGGCGCCTATGGCCACACCTTC. Translation gives CATQQGAYGHTF. Combining the CDR3 with reference TRBV2 and TRBJ1-2 gives the whole variable domain EPEVTQTPSHQVTQMGQEVILRCVPISNHLYFYWYRQILGQKVEFLVSFYNNEISEKSEIFDDQFSVERPDGSNFTLKIRSTKLEDSAMYFCATQQGAYGHTFGSGTRLTVV.